Reported below is one T cell receptor (beta chain). The antigen is unknown. Both 60 Vbeta primers and 13 Jbeta primers went into the PCR. Libraries were prepared by immunoSEQ multiplex PCR; TCRdb keeps only in-frame clonotypes and omits some of them. Among under 150,000 clones listed, 75% to 85% were seen once. The source of the sample is a study of cytomegalovirus exposure and HLA in healthy donors. Whole-study findings and limits: When analyzed later, a missense DCLRE1C variant was found to be linked to TCR beta V- and J-gene trimming.

J was trimmed by 9 bases and V by 6 bases; bases with no gene match: 7. Germline-derived CDR1 and CDR2 are MNHEY and SMNVEV (reference sequence). The CDR3 has 12 residues. The J gene is TRBJ1-1, the V gene TRBV27; 7 bases fit TRBD1. This clonotype was obtained from a male donor in good health and CMV-seronegative. Sequencing was done on a sample of PBMCs. CDR3: CASRRGGLKAFF. The DNA for the CDR3 is TGTGCCAGCAGAAGAGGGGGCCTAAAAGCTTTCTTT.